This TCR beta chain was sequenced for a study of cytomegalovirus exposure and HLA in healthy donors. Study-level background: Later, an analysis reported that the 95 to 150 validation repertoires had used the same platform as the approximately 720 first-cohort repertoires.

Separation from the roughly 600-subject first cohort characterized the 120-subject validation cohort, to which the donors belonged. Germline CDR1 reads MNHEY; CDR2 reads SMNVEV (reference sequence). The CDR3 sequence is 13 residues long. The ends were cut back, 3 bases at V and 6 bases at J, with 9 bases in the middle. Generated by immunoSEQ multiplex PCR, the TCRdb table keeps only in-frame clones and is missing some. The data hold roughly 60,000 clones, with just over 90% observed a single time. The J gene is TRBJ2-1, the V gene TRBV27; D not resolved. The specimen sequenced was PBMCs. The sequence was collected from a woman aged 18 to 35 in good health and CMV-seronegative. The CDR3 region is CASSFSAGNEQFF. In nucleotides, the CDR3 is TGTGCCAGCAGTTTCTCGGCAGGCAATGAGCAGTTCTTC.